This T cell receptor (beta chain) was documented in a study of cytomegalovirus exposure and HLA in healthy donors. Study observations and caveats: Later analysis demonstrated an association between a missense DCLRE1C variant and TCR beta V- and J-gene trimming.

Primers included in the PCR were 60 Vbeta and 13 Jbeta primers. Only in-frame clones appear in the TCRdb table, and some are missing; sequencing was by immunoSEQ multiplex PCR. The data show 95,000 to 100,000 clones, roughly 79% seen once. Germline CDR1 reads SGHNT; CDR2 reads YYREEE (reference sequence). Trimming took 4 bases from V and 0 from J; bases not matched to a gene: 14. The CDR3 spans 18 residues. This clone was detected once. Antigen: not known. Sequences were obtained from PBMCs. This receptor was obtained from a middle-aged man in good health and CMV-seronegative. V gene TRBV5-4 combines with J gene TRBJ1-1, with 8 positions matching TRBD1. The CDR3 protein is CASSGNQGARSMNTEAFF. Written as DNA, the CDR3 is TGTGCCAGCAGCGGCAATCAGGGGGCGCGGAGTATGAACACTGAAGCTTTCTTT.